Each of the 7 T cell receptor beta chains below was sequenced from the same sample in a study of T cell responses to AZD1222 COVID-19 vaccine. Assay used: immunoSEQ multiplex PCR; TCRdb lists only in-frame clones, some missing. There are fewer than 150,000 clones in the sample; around 89% occur only once, and around 4% lies in the top ten. Source: peripheral blood, taken 28 days after the second AZD1222 dose. The receptor source for this set is an adult who received the AZD1222 COVID-19 vaccine.

The rearrangement links TRBV19 to TRBJ2-4, with 13 bases aligning to TRBD2. This CDR3 has 18 amino acids. V gave up 4 bases and J gave up 0 bases; unmatched junction bases: 6. The germline V gene encodes CDR1 LNHDA and CDR2 SQIVND (reference sequence). The CDR3 spells CASSRGLAGALAKNIQYF. The DNA of the CDR3 is TGTGCCAGTAGTAGAGGACTAGCGGGGGCACTAGCCAAAAACATTCAGTACTTC. Combining the CDR3 with reference TRBV19 and TRBJ2-4 gives the whole variable domain DGGITQSPKYLFRKEGQNVTLSCEQNLNHDAMYWYRQDPGQGLRLIYYSQIVNDFQKGDIAEGYSVSREKKESFPLTVTSAQKNPTAFYLCASSRGLAGALAKNIQYFGAGTRLSVL.

The chain has TRBV7-3 and TRBJ2-7, with unresolved D. CDR3 size: 12 residues. Germline CDR1 is SGHTA and CDR2 is FQGTGA. Trimming left V 5 bases short and J 2 bases short, with 7 bases between. Here the CDR3 reads CASSQSTYEQYF. CDR3 DNA sequence: TGTGCCAGCAGCCAATCCACCTACGAGCAGTACTTC.

This clone was detected only a few times. CDR3 nucleotide sequence: TGTGCCAGCAGCTCCGACAGGGAGCGAAGCAATCAGCCCCAGCATTTT. Protein sequence: CASSSDRERSNQPQHF. The chain has TRBV7-8 and TRBJ1-5; 7 positions match TRBD1. The CDR3 totals 16 residues. Germline CDR1 reads SGHVS; CDR2 reads FQNEAQ. The V and J ends lost 4 bases and 1 base, in that order; junction bases with no gene match: 7.

V gene TRBV5-6 combines with J gene TRBJ1-6, with D tentatively TRBD1 (6 bases). CDR3 length: 14 residues. Trimming shortened V by 2 bases and J by 8 bases, and 11 bases separated the two germline ends. Germline V gene data show CDR1 as SGHDT and CDR2 as YYEEEE. CDR3 region: CASSLRGGDSPLHF. The CDR3 nucleotides are TGTGCCAGCAGCTTAAGGGGGGGCGATTCACCCCTCCACTTT.

The chain combines TRBV4-1 with TRBJ1-2; no definite D call. The CDR3 spans 16 residues. Germline V gives CDR1 MGHRA, CDR2 YSYEKL. With 0 bases removed from V and 3 bases from J, the gap between germline ends came to 14 bases. The CDR3 sequence is CASSQDERVGYYGYTF. The CDR3 nucleotides read TGCGCCAGCAGCCAAGATGAGAGGGTCGGATACTATGGCTACACCTTC.

The chain carries TRBV19 and TRBJ1-5; D gene unclear. This CDR3 region has 15 residues. Germline assignment: CDR1 LNHDA and CDR2 SQIVND (reference sequence). V gave up 7 bases and J gave up 0 bases, with 13 bases separating them. The CDR3 spells CASTNWRSSNQPQHF. The CDR3 DNA is TGTGCCAGTACTAATTGGCGCAGTAGCAATCAGCCCCAGCATTTT. Looking up the rest from reference TRBV19 and TRBJ1-5 gives the full variable domain: DGGITQSPKYLFRKEGQNVTLSCEQNLNHDAMYWYRQDPGQGLRLIYYSQIVNDFQKGDIAEGYSVSREKKESFPLTVTSAQKNPTAFYLCASTNWRSSNQPQHFGDGTRLSIL.

The CDR3 DNA is TGTGCCAGCAGTTCACGAATAGGGCGACAGGGAGGGGAGCTGTTTTTT. Translating it yields CASSSRIGRQGGELFF. This chain connects TRBV7-6 to TRBJ2-2; 7 bases are shared with TRBD1. The CDR3 spans 16 residues. Germline loops: CDR1 SGHVS, CDR2 FNYEAQ. V trimming: 6 bases; J trimming: 8 bases; junction bases outside the gene matches: 15. The full variable domain, its missing parts supplied by reference TRBV7-6 and TRBJ2-2, is GAGVSQSPRYKVTKRGQDVALRCDPISGHVSLYWYRQALGQGPEFLTYFNYEAQQDKSGLPNDRFSAERPEGSISTLTIQRTEQRDSAMYRCASSSRIGRQGGELFFGEGSRLTVL.